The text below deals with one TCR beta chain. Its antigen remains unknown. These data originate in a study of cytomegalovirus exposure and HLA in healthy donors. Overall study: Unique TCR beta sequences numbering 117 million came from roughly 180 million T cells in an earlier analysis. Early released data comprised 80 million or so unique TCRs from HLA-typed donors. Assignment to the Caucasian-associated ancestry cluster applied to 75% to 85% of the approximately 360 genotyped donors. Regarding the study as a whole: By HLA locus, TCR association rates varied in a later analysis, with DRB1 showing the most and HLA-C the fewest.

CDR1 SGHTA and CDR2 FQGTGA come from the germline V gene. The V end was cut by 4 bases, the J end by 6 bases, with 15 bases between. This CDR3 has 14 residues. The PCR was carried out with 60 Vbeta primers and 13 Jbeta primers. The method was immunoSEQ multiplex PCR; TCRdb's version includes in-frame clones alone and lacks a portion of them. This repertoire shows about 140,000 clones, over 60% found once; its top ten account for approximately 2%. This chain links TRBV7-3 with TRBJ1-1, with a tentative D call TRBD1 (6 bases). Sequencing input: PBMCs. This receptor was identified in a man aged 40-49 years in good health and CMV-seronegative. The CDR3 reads CASSSGTLIPEAFF. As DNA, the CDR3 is TGTGCCAGCAGCTCCGGGACACTCATCCCTGAAGCTTTCTTT.